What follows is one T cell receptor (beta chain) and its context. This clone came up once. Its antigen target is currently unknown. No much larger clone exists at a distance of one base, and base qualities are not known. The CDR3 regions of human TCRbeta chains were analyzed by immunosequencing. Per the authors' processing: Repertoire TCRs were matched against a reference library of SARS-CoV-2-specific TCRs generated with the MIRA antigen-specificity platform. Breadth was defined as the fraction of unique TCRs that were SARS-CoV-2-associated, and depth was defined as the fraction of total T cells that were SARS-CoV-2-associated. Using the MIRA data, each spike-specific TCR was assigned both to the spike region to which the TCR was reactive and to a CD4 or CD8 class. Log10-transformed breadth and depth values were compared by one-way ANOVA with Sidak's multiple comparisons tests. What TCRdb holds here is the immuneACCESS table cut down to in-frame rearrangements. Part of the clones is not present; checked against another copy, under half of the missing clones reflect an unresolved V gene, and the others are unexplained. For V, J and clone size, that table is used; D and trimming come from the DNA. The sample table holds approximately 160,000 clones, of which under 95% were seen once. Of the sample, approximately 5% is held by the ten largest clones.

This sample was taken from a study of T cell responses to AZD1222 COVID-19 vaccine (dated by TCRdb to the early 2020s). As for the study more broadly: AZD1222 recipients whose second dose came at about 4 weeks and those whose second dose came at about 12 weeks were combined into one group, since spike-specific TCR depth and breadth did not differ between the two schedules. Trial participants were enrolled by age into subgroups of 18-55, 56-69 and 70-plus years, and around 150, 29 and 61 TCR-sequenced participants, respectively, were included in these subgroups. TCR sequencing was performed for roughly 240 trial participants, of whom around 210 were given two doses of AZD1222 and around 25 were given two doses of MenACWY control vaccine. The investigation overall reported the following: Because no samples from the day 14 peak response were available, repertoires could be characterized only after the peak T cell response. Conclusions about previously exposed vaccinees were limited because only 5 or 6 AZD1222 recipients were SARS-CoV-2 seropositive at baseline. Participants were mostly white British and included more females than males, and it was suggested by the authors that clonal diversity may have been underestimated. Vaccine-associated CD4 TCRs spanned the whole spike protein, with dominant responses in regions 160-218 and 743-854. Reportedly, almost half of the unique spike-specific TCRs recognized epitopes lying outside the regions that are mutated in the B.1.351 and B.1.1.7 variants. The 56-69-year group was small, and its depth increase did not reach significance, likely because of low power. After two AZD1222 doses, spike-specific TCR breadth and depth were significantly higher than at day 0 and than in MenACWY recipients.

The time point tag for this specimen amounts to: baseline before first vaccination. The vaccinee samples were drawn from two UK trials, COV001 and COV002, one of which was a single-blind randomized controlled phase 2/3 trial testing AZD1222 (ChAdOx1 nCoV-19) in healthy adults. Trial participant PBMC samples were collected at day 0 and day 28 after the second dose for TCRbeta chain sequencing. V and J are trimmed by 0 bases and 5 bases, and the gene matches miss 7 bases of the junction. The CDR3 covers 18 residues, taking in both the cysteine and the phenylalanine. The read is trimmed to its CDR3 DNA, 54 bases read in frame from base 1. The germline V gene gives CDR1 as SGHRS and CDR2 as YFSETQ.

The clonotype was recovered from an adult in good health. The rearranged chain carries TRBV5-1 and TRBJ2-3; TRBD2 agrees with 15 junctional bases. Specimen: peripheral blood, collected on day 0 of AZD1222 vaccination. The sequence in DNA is TGCGCCAGCAGCTTGGGGACTAGCGGGAGGGCCTTGGAAGATACGCAGTATTTT. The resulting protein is CASSLGTSGRALEDTQYF.